The 9 T cell receptor beta chains listed next were all sequenced from one sample in a study of shared clonotypes between healthy human individuals. Terminally differentiated effector memory CD45RA+ cells were excluded from the naive CD8 cells, which were CD45RO-negative and positively selected for CCR7. Sequencing was performed with immunoSEQ multiplex PCR; in TCRdb, only in-frame clones are kept and a portion is missing. The table has around 1.9 million clones, around 93% seen once. Sequenced: naive CD8+ T cells from PBMCs. These receptors were taken from a young man in good health. Some clones in this sample may be carry-over from other donors' samples.

The CDR3 DNA reads TGTGCCACCTCGTCGGGGGCACCCCCCTTGCAGCAGTACTTC. It yields the protein CATSSGAPPLQQYF. The chain is built from TRBV28 and TRBJ2-7; D tentatively reads TRBD1 or TRBD2 (6 bases each). CDR3 size: 14 residues. Germline values: CDR1 MDHEN, CDR2 SYDVKM. Trimming shortened V by 10 bases and J by 8 bases, and 24 bases separated the two germline ends.

This clone was recorded once. This chain joins TRBV7-9 and TRBJ2-5; possible D gene TRBD1, 6 bases. V lost 5 bases and J 0 bases, leaving 13 bases between the germline ends. This CDR3 has 15 residues. The germline V gene encodes CDR1 SEHNR and CDR2 FQNEAQ (reference sequence). CDR3 coding DNA: TGTGCCAGCAGCCGCGTTGGACAGTACCAAGAGACCCAGTACTTC. This translates into CASSRVGQYQETQYF.

The table lists this clone with a count of one. CDR3 loop: CASSFGGTKNIQYF. The CDR3 DNA is TGTGCCAGCAGCTTTGGGGGAACCAAAAACATTCAGTACTTC. This sequence joins TRBV7-9 and TRBJ2-4; D may be TRBD1 or TRBD2 (5 bases each). Trimming pared 3 bases from V and 2 bases from J, leaving 8 bases between. Looked up from germline, CDR1 is SEHNR and CDR2 is FQNEAQ (reference sequence). The CDR3 is 14 amino acids.

This clone occurred once. Other DNA variants within this sample encode the same CDR3. The rearrangement links TRBV7-9 to TRBJ2-5, with D hard to call. The CDR3 contains 13 residues. V was cut by 5 bases and J by 5 bases, with 12 bases left in between. In germline, CDR1 is SEHNR, CDR2 FQNEAQ (reference sequence). DNA of the CDR3: TGTGCCAGCAGCCCACAGCTGCGGGAGACCCAGTACTTC. It codes for CASSPQLRETQYF.

The V and J genes are TRBV7-9 and TRBJ1-2; D might be TRBD1 (6 bases). Germline V lookup: CDR1 SEHNR, CDR2 FQNEAQ (reference sequence). Trimming removed 5 bases at V and 12 bases at J, with 16 bases between. The CDR3 extends over 12 amino acids. CDR3 residues: CASSQGTDEDTF. The CDR3 nucleotides read TGTGCCAGCAGCCAGGGGACGGACGAGGACACCTTC.

The rearrangement joins TRBV7-9 to TRBJ1-1; D might be TRBD1 (5 bases). The CDR3 extends over 13 amino acids. Per the germline V gene, CDR1 is SEHNR and CDR2 is FQNEAQ (reference sequence). Between the trimmed V and J ends, which lost 0 bases and 6 bases, there was a span of 8 bases. The CDR3 coding sequence is TGTGCCAGCAGCTTAGCCGGGACTTCTGAAGCTTTCTTT. Encoded protein: CASSLAGTSEAFF.

The chain couples TRBV6-1 to TRBJ1-1, with 9 nucleotides matching TRBD1. After removal of 7 bases from V and 3 bases from J, the junction contained 6 bases not matched to a gene. The CDR3 extends over 14 amino acids. Germline CDR1 is MNHNS and CDR2 is SASEGT. For the CDR3, the DNA is TGTGCCAGCATCCGGGACAGGGCATACACTGAAGCTTTCTTT. As protein: CASIRDRAYTEAFF.

The chain carries TRBV19 and TRBJ1-5; no reliable D call. Looked up from germline, CDR1 is LNHDA and CDR2 is SQIVND (reference sequence). This CDR3 is built from 15 residues. Trimming stripped 3 bases from V and 3 bases from J, with 12 bases between. CDR3 nucleotides: TGTGCCAGTAGTATTTATAGGCAGAACAATCAGCCCCAGCATTTT. This gives the protein CASSIYRQNNQPQHF.

The chain is built from TRBV5-6 and TRBJ2-2; possible D gene TRBD1, 6 bases. Trimming took 4 bases from V and 7 from J, leaving 11 bases between them. CDR1 and CDR2 (germline): SGHDT, YYEEEE. The CDR3 is made up of 13 amino acids. The CDR3 DNA is TGTGCCAGCAGCCTTGGGGGCAGCGGGGAGCTGTTTTTT. Amino acids: CASSLGGSGELFF.